The next 18 T cell receptor beta chains were all read from a single sample in a study of vaccination effects on CD4 cells after COVID-19. Some clones are missing from TCRdb's copy, which holds only in-frame ones; the method was immunoSEQ multiplex PCR. There are around 30,000 clones in the sample; approximately 75% occur only once, and around 12% lies in the top ten. Their antigen targets remain unknown. ViraFEST assay sequencing came after antigen-specific CD4+ T cells were expanded with viral peptide pools. Isolation of CD4+ T cells took place after approximately 10 days of culture. Each participant was administered two doses of either the BNT162b2 or the mRNA-1273 vaccine. The sample consisted of CD4+ T cells from PBMCs cultured with HCoV-229E spike peptides, taken after COVID-19 vaccination. The receptor source for this set is a human donor who received a COVID-19 vaccine.

There are a few counts of this clone. The V and J genes are TRBV7-9 and TRBJ2-5; D gene unclear. Deletions cut 1 base from V and 5 bases from J, with 11 bases between. The CDR3 has 14 residues. In germline, CDR1 is SEHNR, CDR2 FQNEAQ (reference sequence). The CDR3 nucleotides are TGTGCCAGCAGCTTAGGTGACATGGGGGAGACCCAGTACTTC. Translating it yields CASSLGDMGETQYF.

This clone was seen once. The rearrangement uses TRBV20-1 and TRBJ1-1; D remains unclear. The CDR3 length is 12 residues. V was trimmed by 3 bases and J by 3 bases, leaving 8 bases between them. CDR1 DFQATT and CDR2 SNEGSKA come from the germline V gene (reference sequence). CDR3 residues: CSASYGDTEAFF. DNA for the CDR3: TGCAGTGCTAGTTATGGGGACACTGAAGCTTTCTTT.

The J gene is TRBJ2-3, the V gene TRBV5-1; 11 bases line up with TRBD2. Germline V lookup: CDR1 SGHRS, CDR2 YFSETQ. Trimming took 4 bases from V and 2 from J; bases not matched to a gene: 6. The CDR3 has 16 amino acids. In DNA, the CDR3 is TGCGCCAGCAGCACCCCGGGACTAGCGGTCACAGATACGCAGTATTTT. Its translation is CASSTPGLAVTDTQYF.

This clone was recorded only once. The rearrangement joins TRBV11-3 to TRBJ1-2; 7 bases match TRBD1. J was trimmed by 6 bases and V by 3 bases; bases with no gene match: 4. The CDR3 contains 13 residues. In germline, CDR1 is SGHNT, CDR2 YENEEA. CDR3 sequence (DNA): TGTGCCAGCAGCTTGACAGGGTCTCATGGCTACACCTTC. This sequence encodes CASSLTGSHGYTF.

The chain has TRBV19 and TRBJ2-2; 9 bases line up with TRBD2. Germline CDR1 and CDR2: LNHDA and SQIVND (reference sequence). The CDR3 has 15 residues. The V and J ends lost 6 bases and 1 base, in that order; junction bases with no gene match: 3. CDR3 sequence reads: CASSPSGENTGELFF. CDR3 in DNA: TGTGCCAGTAGCCCTAGCGGGGAGAACACCGGGGAGCTGTTTTTT. Complete variable domain (other parts from reference TRBV19 and TRBJ2-2): DGGITQSPKYLFRKEGQNVTLSCEQNLNHDAMYWYRQDPGQGLRLIYYSQIVNDFQKGDIAEGYSVSREKKESFPLTVTSAQKNPTAFYLCASSPSGENTGELFFGEGSRLTVL.

This chain joins TRBV27 and TRBJ2-5, with 8 positions matching TRBD2. There are 15 residues in the CDR3. Trimming at V came to 1 base and at J to 3 bases, leaving 4 bases not matched to a gene. Germline-derived CDR1 and CDR2 are MNHEY and SMNVEV (reference sequence). The CDR3 sequence: CASSLWGLEEETQYF. The DNA of the CDR3 is TGTGCCAGCAGTTTATGGGGACTAGAGGAAGAGACCCAGTACTTC.

V usage is TRBV3-1 (or the pseudogene TRBV3-2) and J usage is TRBJ2-7, with TRBD2 as a possible D gene (5 bases). Germline V gene data show CDR1 as LGHDT and CDR2 as YNNKEL (reference sequence). Trimming shortened V by 6 bases and J by 4 bases, and 7 bases separated the two germline ends. CDR3 length equals 11 residues. The CDR3: CASSGGYEQYF. The CDR3 DNA sequence: TGTGCCAGCAGTGGAGGTTACGAGCAGTACTTC.

The CDR3 coding sequence is TGTGCCAGCAGCTTACGACCTAGCGGGGGCACCGGGGAGCTGTTTTTT. This sequence encodes CASSLRPSGGTGELFF. The chain recombines TRBV7-6 with TRBJ2-2; TRBD2 matches at 10 bases. The ends lost 2 bases at V and 4 bases at J; junction bases unmatched: 4. Per the germline V gene, CDR1 is SGHVS and CDR2 is FNYEAQ. The CDR3 extends over 16 amino acids.

V is TRBV6-5 and J is TRBJ1-4; D not resolved. Germline CDR1 reads MNHEY; CDR2 reads SVGAGI. V was pared by 0 bases and J by 5 bases, with 13 bases between. The CDR3 has 16 residues. CDR3 loop: CASSYSFNTMNEKLFF. DNA of the CDR3: TGTGCCAGCAGTTACTCGTTTAACACTATGAATGAAAAACTGTTTTTT.

The rearrangement uses TRBV3-1 (or the pseudogene TRBV3-2) and TRBJ2-2, with 9 bases lining up with TRBD2. The germline CDR1 and CDR2 sequences are LGHDT and YNNKEL (reference sequence). This CDR3 is built from 17 residues. J gave up 4 bases and V 0 bases, and 6 bases lay outside the gene matches. Here the CDR3 DNA reads TGTGCCAGCAGCCAAGATGGGCTAGCGGGGACCACCGGGGAGCTGTTTTTT. This gives the protein CASSQDGLAGTTGELFF.

The chain carries TRBV10-1 and TRBJ1-1; D not resolved. The CDR3 has 15 residues. The ends were cut back, 3 bases at V and 0 bases at J, with 11 bases in the middle. Germline V CDR1 and CDR2: WNHNN, SYGVQD (reference sequence). The CDR3 loop is CASSETSTLNTEAFF. The DNA of the CDR3 is TGCGCCAGCAGTGAAACAAGTACTTTGAACACTGAAGCTTTCTTT.

The chain is built from TRBV10-2 and TRBJ1-5; TRBD1 matches at 8 bases. Per germline, CDR1 WSHSY and CDR2 SAAADI. J was trimmed by 7 bases and V by 6 bases; bases with no gene match: 17. The CDR3 has 17 residues. This CDR3 is CASRGNPRTGYFQPQHF. DNA for the CDR3: TGCGCCAGCAGGGGTAACCCGAGGACAGGGTATTTCCAGCCCCAGCATTTT.

This clone occurred once. The chain is built from TRBV10-2 and TRBJ2-1, with 13 bases that match TRBD2. There are 15 residues in the CDR3. Germline V gene lookup returns CDR1 WSHSY and CDR2 SAAADI. With 3 bases clipped from V and 6 bases from J, the junction kept 2 bases outside the gene matches. The CDR3 protein is CASSEGLAGVNEQFF. CDR3 nucleotide sequence: TGCGCCAGCAGTGAAGGACTAGCGGGGGTCAATGAGCAGTTCTTC.

The rearrangement links TRBV7-6 to TRBJ2-5; TRBD2 might be the D (5 bases). This CDR3 comprises 17 residues. From germline, CDR1 is SGHVS and CDR2 FNYEAQ. Trimming left V 2 bases short and J 2 bases short, with 18 bases between. The CDR3 here is CASSLNSPAGGQETQYF. CDR3 nucleotide sequence: TGTGCCAGCAGCTTAAACTCTCCGGCAGGAGGTCAAGAGACCCAGTACTTC.

This clone has just a few counts. This chain connects TRBV3-1 (or the pseudogene TRBV3-2) to TRBJ1-2; D not resolved. V gave up 6 bases and J gave up 3 bases, with 8 bases separating them. The germline CDR1 and CDR2 sequences are LGHDT and YNNKEL (reference sequence). The CDR3 contains 12 residues. CDR3 coding DNA: TGTGCCAGCAGATCGCTCGACTATGGCTACACCTTC. This translates into CASRSLDYGYTF.

The chain couples TRBV3-1 (or the pseudogene TRBV3-2) to TRBJ1-4; TRBD1 is a possible D gene (5 bases). Trimming left V 0 bases short and J 7 bases short, with 12 bases between. Per the germline V gene, CDR1 is LGHDT and CDR2 is YNNKEL (reference sequence). The CDR3 totals 15 residues. The CDR3 loop is CASSQDAGMGEKLFF. CDR3 in DNA: TGTGCCAGCAGCCAAGACGCAGGGATGGGTGAAAAACTGTTTTTT.

This chain links TRBV5-4 with TRBJ2-5; tentative D call: TRBD1 (6 bases). CDR1 and CDR2 (germline): SGHNT, YYREEE (reference sequence). The CDR3 contains 15 residues. V lost 1 base to trimming and J lost 4 bases, with 14 bases between them. The DNA for the CDR3 is TGTGCCAGCAGCTTGAGACAGCCAGGGGTAGAGACCCAGTACTTC. This gives the protein CASSLRQPGVETQYF.

The gene calls are TRBV9 and TRBJ2-2, with a tentative D call TRBD1 (6 bases). The V gene lost 4 bases and the J gene lost 1 base, with 8 bases spanning the gap. This CDR3 has 14 residues. Germline CDR1 reads SGDLS; CDR2 reads YYNGEE. CDR3 sequence reads: CASSRGQNTGELFF. The CDR3 bases are TGTGCCAGCAGCCGGGGACAGAACACCGGGGAGCTGTTTTTT.